The TCR beta chain described here comes from a study of blood T cells in healthy people across ages. A second PCR, run for roughly 7 to 11 cycles, used a sample-barcoded 5' primer plus a J-beta primer mix. MiXCR, run by TCRdb on the 5' RACE reads, gives a single entry per CDR3 protein. The sample consists of about 1.5 million distinct CDR3 sequences, approximately 43% of them appearing once. This CDR3 comprises 12 residues. Trimming shortened V by 8 bases and J by 3 bases, and 7 bases separated the two germline ends. Germline V gene lookup returns CDR1 MDHEN and CDR2 SYDVKM. The receptor was derived from a woman aged 18-29 years in good health. This chain links TRBV28 with TRBJ2-2; D remains unclear. The sample was blood. DNA for the CDR3: TGTGCCAGCTTAGGGTACACCGGGGAGCTGTTTTTT. Its translation is CASLGYTGELFF.